This TCR beta chain originates from a study of cytomegalovirus exposure and HLA in healthy donors. Whole-study context: From donors who were HLA-typed, an early data release held 70 million to 90 million unique TCRs.

Per the germline V gene, CDR1 is MNHNY and CDR2 is SVGAGI (reference sequence). The CDR3 sequence is 15 residues long. V was clipped by 2 bases and J by 0 bases, with 8 bases between them. The PCR ran on 60 Vbeta and 13 Jbeta primers. Here immunoSEQ multiplex PCR was the method, and the copy in TCRdb shows in-frame clones only, minus some. Among 95,000 to 100,000 clones listed, 70% to 80% were seen once. The receptor's source is a female donor in good health and CMV-seronegative. Material for sequencing was PBMCs. The chain carries TRBV6-6 and TRBJ2-1; tentative D call: TRBD2 (5 bases). The CDR3 DNA follows: TGTGCCAGCAGTTACGCGGGTTACTCCTACAATGAGCAGTTCTTC. This encodes CASSYAGYSYNEQFF.